The T cell receptor beta chain described here comes from a study of lymphopenia after photon versus proton radiotherapy. Study-level results: Oligoclonal CD8+ Temra expansion after nadir drove photon patients' diversity drop. Post-nadir TCR diversity decline inversely tracked overall survival among those who died.

Details on this clone: The antigen is undetermined.

Germline CDR1 SGDLS, CDR2 YYNGEE. The CDR3 runs to 14 residues. Trimming cost V 3 bases and J 2 bases, with 9 bases left between them. Sequencing was performed with immunoSEQ multiplex PCR; in TCRdb, only in-frame clones are kept and a portion is missing. This table holds about 50,000 clones, 92% found once. The sample in question was peripheral blood, obtained from a patient treated with photon-based radiotherapy. The rearrangement links TRBV9 to TRBJ1-5; possible D gene TRBD1, 6 bases. The receptor's source is a woman aged 40 to 55 with cholangiocarcinoma. Here the CDR3 DNA reads TGTGCCAGCAGCGAACAGGGCGGCAATCAGCCCCAGCATTTT. Its translation: CASSEQGGNQPQHF.